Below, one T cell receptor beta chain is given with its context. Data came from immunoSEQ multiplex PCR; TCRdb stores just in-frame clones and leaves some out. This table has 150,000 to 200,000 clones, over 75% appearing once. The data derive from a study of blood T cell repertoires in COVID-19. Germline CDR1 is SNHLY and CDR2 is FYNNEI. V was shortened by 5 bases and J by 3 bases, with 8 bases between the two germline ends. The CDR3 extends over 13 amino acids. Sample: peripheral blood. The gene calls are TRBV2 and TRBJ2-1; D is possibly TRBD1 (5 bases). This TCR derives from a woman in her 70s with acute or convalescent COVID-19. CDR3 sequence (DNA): TGTGCCAGCAGTAGGCAGGGCTACAATGAGCAGTTCTTC. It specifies CASSRQGYNEQFF.